This T cell receptor beta chain derives from a study of blood T cell repertoires in COVID-19. For the study at large: Acute and convalescent COVID-19 samples came from the United States, Italy and Spain.

Germline V gives CDR1 MDHEN, CDR2 SYDVKM. CDR3 size: 11 residues. V was trimmed by 4 bases and J by 14 bases, leaving 13 bases between them. Authors' analysis steps: Reference gene primer amplification yielded estimated nucleated cell counts. TCRdb's table, derived via immunoSEQ multiplex PCR, lists solely in-frame clones and lacks some. D and trimming come from the DNA, and the V and J calls and clone size come from that table. The repertoire holds some 350,000 clones, with 83% as singletons. V gene TRBV28 combines with J gene TRBJ2-3, with TRBD1 as a possible D gene (6 bases). The sequence was collected from a man younger than 45 with active or convalescent COVID-19. Specimen: peripheral blood. CDR3 sequence (DNA): TGTGCCAGCAGTTGGGACATCAGGGTGTATTTT. Protein sequence: CASSWDIRVYF. The full variable domain, completed using reference TRBV28 and TRBJ2-3, is DVKVTQSSRYLVKRTGEKVFLECVQDMDHENMFWYRQDPGLGLRLIYFSYDVKMKEKGDIPEGYSVSREKKERFSLILESASTNQTSMYLCASSWDIRVYFGPGTRLTVL.